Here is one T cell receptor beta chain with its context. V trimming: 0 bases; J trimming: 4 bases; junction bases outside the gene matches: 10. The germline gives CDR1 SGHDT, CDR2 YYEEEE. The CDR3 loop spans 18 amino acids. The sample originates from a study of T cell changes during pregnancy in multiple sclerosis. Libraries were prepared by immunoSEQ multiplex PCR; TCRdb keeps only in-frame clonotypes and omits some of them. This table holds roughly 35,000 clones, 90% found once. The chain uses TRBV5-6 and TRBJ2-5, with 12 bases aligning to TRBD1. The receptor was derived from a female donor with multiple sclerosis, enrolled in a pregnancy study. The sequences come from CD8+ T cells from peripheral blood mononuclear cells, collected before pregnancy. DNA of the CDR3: TGTGCCAGCAGCTTGGCCGCCTGGGGACAGGGGGCTCGAGAGACCCAGTACTTC. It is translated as CASSLAAWGQGARETQYF.